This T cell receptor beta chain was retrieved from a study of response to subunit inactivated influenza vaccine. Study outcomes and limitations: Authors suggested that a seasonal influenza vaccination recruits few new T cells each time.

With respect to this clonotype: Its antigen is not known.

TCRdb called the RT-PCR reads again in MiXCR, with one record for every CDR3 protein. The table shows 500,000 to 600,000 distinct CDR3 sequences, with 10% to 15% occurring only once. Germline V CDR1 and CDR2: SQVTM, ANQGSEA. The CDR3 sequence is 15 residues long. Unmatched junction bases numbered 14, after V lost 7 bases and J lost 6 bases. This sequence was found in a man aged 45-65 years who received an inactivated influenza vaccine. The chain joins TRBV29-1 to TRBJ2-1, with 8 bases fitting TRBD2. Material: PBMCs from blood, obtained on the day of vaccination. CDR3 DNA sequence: TGCAGCGCTCAGGTCTGGCGGGAGGACCGCAATGAGCAGTTCTTC. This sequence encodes CSAQVWREDRNEQFF.